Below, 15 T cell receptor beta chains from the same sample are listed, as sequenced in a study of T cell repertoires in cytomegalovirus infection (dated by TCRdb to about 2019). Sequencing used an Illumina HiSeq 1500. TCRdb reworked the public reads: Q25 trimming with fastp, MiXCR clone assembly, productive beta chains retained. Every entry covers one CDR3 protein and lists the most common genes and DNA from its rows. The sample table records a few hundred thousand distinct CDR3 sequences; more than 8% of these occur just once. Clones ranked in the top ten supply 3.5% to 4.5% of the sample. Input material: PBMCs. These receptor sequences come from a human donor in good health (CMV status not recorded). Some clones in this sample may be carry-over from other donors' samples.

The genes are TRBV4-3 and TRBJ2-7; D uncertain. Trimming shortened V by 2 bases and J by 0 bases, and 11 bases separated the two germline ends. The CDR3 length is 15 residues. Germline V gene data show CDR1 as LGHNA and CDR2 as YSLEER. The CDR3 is CASSQSLAPSYEQYF. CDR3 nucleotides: TGCGCCAGCAGCCAATCGTTGGCCCCCTCCTACGAGCAGTACTTC.

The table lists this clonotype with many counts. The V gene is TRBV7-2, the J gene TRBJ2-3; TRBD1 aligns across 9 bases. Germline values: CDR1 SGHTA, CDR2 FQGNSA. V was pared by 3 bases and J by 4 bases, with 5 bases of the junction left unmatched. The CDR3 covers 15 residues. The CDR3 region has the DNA TGTGCCAGCAGCTTTGACAGGGGGAGGGCAGATACGCAGTATTTT. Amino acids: CASSFDRGRADTQYF.

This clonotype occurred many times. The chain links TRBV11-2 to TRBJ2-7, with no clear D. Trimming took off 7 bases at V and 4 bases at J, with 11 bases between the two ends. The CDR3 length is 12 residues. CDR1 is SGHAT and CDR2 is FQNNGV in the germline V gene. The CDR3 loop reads CASTQRAYEQYF. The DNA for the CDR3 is TGTGCCAGCACCCAACGGGCTTACGAGCAGTACTTC.

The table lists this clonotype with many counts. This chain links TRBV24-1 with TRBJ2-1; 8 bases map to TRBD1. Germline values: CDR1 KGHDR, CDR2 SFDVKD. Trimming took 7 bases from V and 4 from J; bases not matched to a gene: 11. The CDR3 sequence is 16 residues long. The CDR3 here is CATSHGGDRFYNEQFF. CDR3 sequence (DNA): TGTGCCACCAGCCATGGTGGGGACAGGTTTTACAATGAGCAGTTCTTC.

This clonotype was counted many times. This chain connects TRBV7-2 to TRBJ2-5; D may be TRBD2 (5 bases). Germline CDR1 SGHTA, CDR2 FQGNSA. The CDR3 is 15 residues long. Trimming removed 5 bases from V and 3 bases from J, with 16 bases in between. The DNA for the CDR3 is TGTGCCAGCAGCCCAAGTATAGCGTATAAAGAGACCCAGTACTTC. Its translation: CASSPSIAYKETQYF.

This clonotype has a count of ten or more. The DNA of the CDR3 is TGTGCCAGCAGCTCCCCATGGGGCGATAATTCACCCCTCCACTTT. Translating gives CASSSPWGDNSPLHF. The V and J genes are TRBV7-2 and TRBJ1-6; TRBD1 might be the D (5 bases). The germline V and J ends were trimmed by 4 bases and 5 bases, with 12 bases remaining between them. This CDR3 region has 15 residues. CDR1 SGHTA and CDR2 FQGNSA come from the germline V gene.

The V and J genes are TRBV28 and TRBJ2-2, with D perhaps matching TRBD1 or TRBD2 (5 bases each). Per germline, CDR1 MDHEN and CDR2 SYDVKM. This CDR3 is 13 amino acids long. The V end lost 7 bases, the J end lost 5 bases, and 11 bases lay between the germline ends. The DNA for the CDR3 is TGTGCCAGCACGGGGCAAGTTACCGGGGAGCTGTTTTTT. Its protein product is CASTGQVTGELFF.

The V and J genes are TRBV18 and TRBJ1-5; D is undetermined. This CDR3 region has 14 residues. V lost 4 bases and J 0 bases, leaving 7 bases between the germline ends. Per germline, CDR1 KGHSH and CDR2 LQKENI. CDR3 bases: TGTGCCAGCTCACAGGGCGGTAGCAATCAGCCCCAGCATTTT. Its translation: CASSQGGSNQPQHF.

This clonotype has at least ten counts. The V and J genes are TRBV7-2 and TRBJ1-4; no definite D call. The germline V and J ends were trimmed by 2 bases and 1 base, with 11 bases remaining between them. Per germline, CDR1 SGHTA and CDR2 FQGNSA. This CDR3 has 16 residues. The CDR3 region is CASSLRAAGTNEKLFF. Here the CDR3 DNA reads TGTGCCAGCAGCTTAAGGGCCGCCGGAACTAATGAAAAACTGTTTTTT.

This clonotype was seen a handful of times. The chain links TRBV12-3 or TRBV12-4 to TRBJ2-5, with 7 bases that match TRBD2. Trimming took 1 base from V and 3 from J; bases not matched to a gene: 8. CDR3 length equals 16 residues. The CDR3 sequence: CASSLERGAGEETQYF. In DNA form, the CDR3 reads TGTGCCAGCAGTTTAGAGAGGGGCGCGGGGGAAGAGACCCAGTACTTC.

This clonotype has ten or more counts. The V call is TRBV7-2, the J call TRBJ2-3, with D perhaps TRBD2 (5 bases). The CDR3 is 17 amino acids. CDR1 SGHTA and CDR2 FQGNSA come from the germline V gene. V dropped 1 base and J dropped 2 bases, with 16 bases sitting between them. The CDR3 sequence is CASSLGGRRAATDTQYF. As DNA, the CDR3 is TGTGCCAGCAGCTTAGGAGGGCGTCGGGCTGCCACAGATACGCAGTATTTT.

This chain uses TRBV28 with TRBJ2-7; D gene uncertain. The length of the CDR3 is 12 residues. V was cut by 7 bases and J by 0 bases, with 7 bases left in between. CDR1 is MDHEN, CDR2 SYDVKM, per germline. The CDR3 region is CASTGDSYEQYF. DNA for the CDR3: TGTGCCAGCACGGGCGACTCCTACGAGCAGTACTTC.

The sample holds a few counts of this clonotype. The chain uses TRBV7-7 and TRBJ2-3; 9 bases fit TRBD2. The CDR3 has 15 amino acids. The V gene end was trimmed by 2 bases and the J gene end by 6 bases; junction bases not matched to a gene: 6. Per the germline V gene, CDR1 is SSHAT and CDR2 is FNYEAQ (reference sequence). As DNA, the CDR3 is TGTGCCAGCAGCTTAATCGCGGGAGGGGTGGATACGCAGTATTTT. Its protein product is CASSLIAGGVDTQYF.

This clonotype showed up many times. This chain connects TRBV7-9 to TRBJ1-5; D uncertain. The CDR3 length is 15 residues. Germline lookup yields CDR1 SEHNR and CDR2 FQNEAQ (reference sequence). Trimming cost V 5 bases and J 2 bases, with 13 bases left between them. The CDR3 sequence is CASSAQTYGNQPQHF. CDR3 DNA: TGTGCCAGCAGCGCCCAGACTTATGGCAATCAGCCCCAGCATTTT.

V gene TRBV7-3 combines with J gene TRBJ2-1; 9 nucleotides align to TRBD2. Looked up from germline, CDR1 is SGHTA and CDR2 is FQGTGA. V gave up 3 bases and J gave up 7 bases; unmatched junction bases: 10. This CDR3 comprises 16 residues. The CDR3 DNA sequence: TGTGCCAGCAGCTTCCCAAGGGCGGGAGGGCCGAATGAGCAGTTCTTC. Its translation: CASSFPRAGGPNEQFF.